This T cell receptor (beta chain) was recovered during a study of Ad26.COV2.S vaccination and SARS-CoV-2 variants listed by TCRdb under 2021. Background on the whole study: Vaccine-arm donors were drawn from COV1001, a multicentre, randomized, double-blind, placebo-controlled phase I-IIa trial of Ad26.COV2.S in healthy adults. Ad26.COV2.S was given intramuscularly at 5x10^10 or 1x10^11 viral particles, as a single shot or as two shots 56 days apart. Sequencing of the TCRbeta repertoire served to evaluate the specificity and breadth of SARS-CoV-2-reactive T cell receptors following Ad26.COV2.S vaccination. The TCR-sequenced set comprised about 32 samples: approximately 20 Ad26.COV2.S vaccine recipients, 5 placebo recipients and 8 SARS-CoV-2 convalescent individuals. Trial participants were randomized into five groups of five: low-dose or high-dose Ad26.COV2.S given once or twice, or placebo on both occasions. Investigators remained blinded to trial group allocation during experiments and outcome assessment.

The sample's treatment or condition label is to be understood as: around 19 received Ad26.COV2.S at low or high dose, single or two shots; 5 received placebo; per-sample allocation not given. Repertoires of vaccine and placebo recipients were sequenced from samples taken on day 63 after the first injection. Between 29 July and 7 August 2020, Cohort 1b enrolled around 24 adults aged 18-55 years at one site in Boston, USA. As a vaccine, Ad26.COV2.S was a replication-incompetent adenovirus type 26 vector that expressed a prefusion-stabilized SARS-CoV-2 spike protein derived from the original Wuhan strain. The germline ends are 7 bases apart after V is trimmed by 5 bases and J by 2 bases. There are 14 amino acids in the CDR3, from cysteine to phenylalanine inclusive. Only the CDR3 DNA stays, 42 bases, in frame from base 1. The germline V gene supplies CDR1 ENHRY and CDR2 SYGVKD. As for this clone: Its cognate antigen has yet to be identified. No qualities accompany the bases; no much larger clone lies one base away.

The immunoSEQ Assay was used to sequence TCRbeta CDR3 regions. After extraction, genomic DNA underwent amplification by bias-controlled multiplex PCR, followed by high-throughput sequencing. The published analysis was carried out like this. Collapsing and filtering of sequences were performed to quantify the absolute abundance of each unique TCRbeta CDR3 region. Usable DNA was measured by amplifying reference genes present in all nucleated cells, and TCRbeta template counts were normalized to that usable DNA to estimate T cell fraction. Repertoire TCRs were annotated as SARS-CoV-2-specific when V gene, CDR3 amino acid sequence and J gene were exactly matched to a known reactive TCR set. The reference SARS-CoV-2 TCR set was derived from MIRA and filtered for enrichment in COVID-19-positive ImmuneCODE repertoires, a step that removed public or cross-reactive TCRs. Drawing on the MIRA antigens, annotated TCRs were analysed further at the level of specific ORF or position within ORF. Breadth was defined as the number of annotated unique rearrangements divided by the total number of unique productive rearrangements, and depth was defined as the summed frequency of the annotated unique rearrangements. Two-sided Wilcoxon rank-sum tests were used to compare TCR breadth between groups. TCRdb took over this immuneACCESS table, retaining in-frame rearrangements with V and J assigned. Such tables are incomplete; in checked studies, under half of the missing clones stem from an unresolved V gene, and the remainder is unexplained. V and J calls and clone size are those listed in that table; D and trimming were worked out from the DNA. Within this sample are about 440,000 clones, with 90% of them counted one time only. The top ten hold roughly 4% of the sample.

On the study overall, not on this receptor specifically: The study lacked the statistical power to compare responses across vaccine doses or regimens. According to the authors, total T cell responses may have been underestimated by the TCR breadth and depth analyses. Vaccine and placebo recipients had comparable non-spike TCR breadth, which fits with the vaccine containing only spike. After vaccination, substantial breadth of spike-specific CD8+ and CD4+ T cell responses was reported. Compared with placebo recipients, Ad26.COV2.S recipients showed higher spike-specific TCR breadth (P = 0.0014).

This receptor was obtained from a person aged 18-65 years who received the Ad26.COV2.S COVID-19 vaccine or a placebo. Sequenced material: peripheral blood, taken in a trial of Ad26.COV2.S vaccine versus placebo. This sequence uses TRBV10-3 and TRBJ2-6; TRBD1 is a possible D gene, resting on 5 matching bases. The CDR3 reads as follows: CAISKGPGANVLTF. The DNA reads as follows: TGTGCCATCAGTAAGGGGCCTGGGGCCAACGTCCTGACTTTC.